A single sample is the source of the 13 T cell receptor beta chains below, sequenced in a study of blood T cell repertoires in COVID-19. The method was immunoSEQ multiplex PCR; TCRdb's version includes in-frame clones alone and lacks a portion of them. The sample yields roughly 160,000 clones, approximately 86% seen once. What was sequenced was peripheral blood. The origin of the receptors is a man aged 60 to 69 with acute or convalescent COVID-19.

The chain couples TRBV7-6 to TRBJ1-3, with TRBD1 matching over 7 bases. CDR1 is SGHVS and CDR2 is FNYEAQ in the germline V gene. Trimming removed 5 bases from V and 3 bases from J; junction bases left unmatched: 7. This CDR3 has 15 residues. CDR3 sequence: CASSLPGGSGNTIYF. The DNA for the CDR3 is TGTGCCAGCAGCCTACCAGGGGGTAGTGGAAACACCATATATTTT.

The gene calls are TRBV5-6 and TRBJ2-1; TRBD2 might be the D (5 bases). The germline V gene has CDR1 SGHDT and CDR2 YYEEEE. CDR3 size: 17 residues. V shed 2 bases and J shed 0 bases, with 15 bases lying between them. For the CDR3, the DNA is TGTGCCAGCAGCTTTCGACTAACAGAGAACTCCTACAATGAGCAGTTCTTC. It is translated as CASSFRLTENSYNEQFF.

This chain connects TRBV2 to TRBJ1-1; 7 bases fit TRBD1. V lost 10 bases, J lost 11 bases, and 13 bases stayed unmatched. Germline CDR1 is SNHLY and CDR2 is FYNNEI. CDR3 length: 12 residues. This chain's CDR3 is CATAGQVLDAFF. The CDR3 DNA is TGTGCCACCGCCGGACAGGTGCTTGATGCTTTCTTT.

The V and J genes are TRBV7-9 and TRBJ1-3; weak D call: TRBD1 (5 bases). CDR1 and CDR2 from the germline V gene are SEHNR and FQNEAQ (reference sequence). Trimming removed 3 bases from V and 0 bases from J, with 15 bases in between. This CDR3 contains 17 residues. Here the CDR3 reads CASSLVTGGDSGNTIYF. The CDR3 DNA is TGTGCCAGCAGCTTGGTGACTGGAGGGGACTCTGGAAACACCATATATTTT.

In this sample, this clone turned up a few times. V usage is TRBV2 and J usage is TRBJ2-7; D is possibly TRBD2 (6 bases). With 3 bases removed from V and 9 bases from J, the gap between germline ends came to 15 bases. Germline V CDR1 and CDR2: SNHLY, FYNNEI. The CDR3 is 13 residues long. Here the CDR3 reads CASSEAEGVRQYF. The CDR3 nucleotides read TGTGCCAGCAGTGAGGCGGAGGGAGTTCGGCAGTACTTC.

The chain uses TRBV11-1 and TRBJ2-1, with TRBD2 matching over 13 bases. The CDR3 is made up of 14 amino acids. Unmatched junction bases numbered 7, after V lost 5 bases and J lost 12 bases. Germline lookup yields CDR1 SGHAT and CDR2 FQDESV (reference sequence). CDR3 sequence (DNA): TGTGCCAGCAGCGCAGGACTAGCGGGAGTACGGCAGTTCTTC. Its translation is CASSAGLAGVRQFF. Combining the CDR3 with reference TRBV11-1 and TRBJ2-1 gives the whole variable domain EAEVAQSPRYKITEKSQAVAFWCDPISGHATLYWYRQILGQGPELLVQFQDESVVDDSQLPKDRFSAERLKGVDSTLKIQPAELGDSAMYLCASSAGLAGVRQFFGPGTRLTVL.

The chain recombines TRBV10-1 with TRBJ2-3; 12 nucleotides line up with TRBD2. The CDR3 has 21 amino acids. V lost 7 bases, J lost 2 bases, and 22 bases stayed unmatched. The germline gives CDR1 WNHNN, CDR2 SYGVQD (reference sequence). DNA for the CDR3: TGCGCCAGCAAGAACCCTTCAGGGGTCCCGGGACTAGCGGGTTCCACAGATACGCAGTATTTT. Its protein product is CASKNPSGVPGLAGSTDTQYF.

V and J are TRBV24-1 and TRBJ1-2; the D gene is possibly TRBD1 (6 bases). V was clipped by 3 bases and J by 7 bases, with 14 bases between them. This CDR3 is built from 14 residues. Germline assignment: CDR1 KGHDR and CDR2 SFDVKD. This CDR3 is CATSDPTGLAGYTF. CDR3 DNA: TGTGCCACCAGTGATCCCACAGGGCTTGCTGGCTACACCTTC.

CDR3 bases: TGTGCCAGCAGTCCGTGGACGGACAATAATTCACCCCTCCACTTT. Protein: CASSPWTDNNSPLHF. This chain links TRBV6-5 with TRBJ1-6; tentatively, D is TRBD1 (5 bases). The CDR3 length is 15 residues. The germline V and J ends were trimmed by 5 bases and 5 bases, with 13 bases remaining between them. Germline loops: CDR1 MNHEY, CDR2 SVGAGI.

The V and J genes are TRBV13 and TRBJ1-2; 9 positions match TRBD1. Trimming took 0 bases from V and 4 from J; bases not matched to a gene: 3. The CDR3 covers 15 residues. Germline assignment: CDR1 PRHDT and CDR2 FYEKMQ (reference sequence). This CDR3 is CASSLGQGATYGYTF. CDR3 coding DNA: TGTGCCAGCAGCTTAGGACAGGGGGCAACCTATGGCTACACCTTC.

V gene TRBV5-1 combines with J gene TRBJ2-1, with D possibly matching TRBD2 (6 bases). The CDR3 totals 15 residues. From germline, CDR1 is SGHRS and CDR2 YFSETQ. The V and J ends lost 4 bases and 6 bases respectively, with 17 bases between them. The CDR3 reads CASSLSSGLINEQFF. The CDR3 nucleotides are TGCGCCAGCAGCCTCTCCTCGGGACTGATCAATGAGCAGTTCTTC. Combining the CDR3 with reference TRBV5-1 and TRBJ2-1 gives the whole variable domain KAGVTQTPRYLIKTRGQQVTLSCSPISGHRSVSWYQQTPGQGLQFLFEYFSETQRNKGNFPGRFSGRQFSNSRSEMNVSTLELGDSALYLCASSLSSGLINEQFFGPGTRLTVL.

The V and J genes are TRBV7-6 and TRBJ2-5, with TRBD1 identical over 7 bases. The CDR3 covers 16 residues. After removal of 5 bases from V and 4 bases from J, the junction contained 13 bases not matched to a gene. Per the germline V gene, CDR1 is SGHVS and CDR2 is FNYEAQ. The CDR3, as DNA: TGTGCCAGCAGCAGATGGACAGGTCAAGAAGGAGAGACCCAGTACTTC. Its protein product is CASSRWTGQEGETQYF.

The chain recombines TRBV4-2 with TRBJ2-3; TRBD2 matches 9 bases. This CDR3 comprises 18 residues. The germline gives CDR1 LGHNA, CDR2 YNFKEQ. V trimming: 0 bases; J trimming: 0 bases; junction bases outside the gene matches: 7. CDR3 region: CASSQDPTSGPSTDTQYF. Written as DNA, the CDR3 is TGTGCCAGCAGCCAAGATCCCACTAGCGGGCCGAGCACAGATACGCAGTATTTT.